The clone carrying this TCR beta chain was counted only a few times. V gave up 3 bases and J gave up 7 bases; unmatched junction bases: 12. The germline V gene has CDR1 SGHVS and CDR2 FQNEAQ. This CDR3 comprises 17 residues. Researchers prepared the TCRbeta library using unique molecular identifiers, the study reports. TCRdb redid the calling of the PCR reads with MiXCR, one entry per CDR3 protein. The top ten clones hold about 40% of a sample with 200,000 to 250,000 distinct CDR3 sequences, approximately 8.4% of them seen once. The data are from a study of T-cell reconstitution after alpha-beta-depleted transplantation in children.

This receptor was identified in a male patient between 2 and 15 years old who had a stem cell transplant for acute myeloid leukemia, so the T cells may come from the graft donor. Sequences were derived from PBMCs, mostly from graft donor cells, sampled 360 days after TCRalphabeta/CD19-depleted stem cell transplant. The V gene is TRBV7-8, the J gene TRBJ2-7; 13 positions agree with TRBD2. CDR3 bases: TGTGCCAGCAGCTTTCCCCCGGGACTAGCGGGATCTAGGGAGCAGTACTTC. It translates to CASSFPPGLAGSREQYF. The full variable domain, completed using reference TRBV7-8 and TRBJ2-7, is GAGVSQSPRYKVAKRGQDVALRCDPISGHVSLFWYQQALGQGPEFLTYFQNEAQLDKSGLPSDRFFAERPEGSVSTLKIQRTQQEDSAVYLCASSFPPGLAGSREQYFGPGTRLTVT.